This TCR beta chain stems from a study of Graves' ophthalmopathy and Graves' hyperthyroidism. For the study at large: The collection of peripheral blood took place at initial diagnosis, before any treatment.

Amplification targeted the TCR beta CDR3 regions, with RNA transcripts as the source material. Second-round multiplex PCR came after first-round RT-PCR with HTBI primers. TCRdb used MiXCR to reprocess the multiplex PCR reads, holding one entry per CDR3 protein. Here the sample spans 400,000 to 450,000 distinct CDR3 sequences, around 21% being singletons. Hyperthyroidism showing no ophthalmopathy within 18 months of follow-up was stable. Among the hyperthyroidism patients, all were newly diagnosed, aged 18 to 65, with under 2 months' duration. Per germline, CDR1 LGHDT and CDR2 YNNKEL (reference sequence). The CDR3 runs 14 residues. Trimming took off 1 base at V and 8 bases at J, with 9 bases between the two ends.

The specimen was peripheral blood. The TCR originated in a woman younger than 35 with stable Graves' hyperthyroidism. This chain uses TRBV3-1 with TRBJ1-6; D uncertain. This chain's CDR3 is CASSQGPVDSPLHF. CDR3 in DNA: TGTGCCAGCAGCCAAGGGCCGGTGGATTCACCCCTCCACTTT.